The present T cell receptor beta chain was sequenced within a study of identical twins. V lost 0 bases, J lost 4 bases, and 9 bases lay in between. CDR1 is KGHSY and CDR2 is FQNENV in the germline V gene. CDR3 size: 14 residues. TCRdb ran MiXCR on the 5' RACE reads and lists one entry per CDR3 protein. This table holds hundreds of thousands of distinct CDR3 sequences, 7% to 8.5% found once. Healthy Caucasians provided all donations. The same sample was also used in a study of yellow fever vaccine responses in identical twins.

Input material: CD8+ T cells sorted from blood. V and J are TRBV16 and TRBJ1-2, with D unresolved. This receptor was identified in a woman aged 18-29 years in good health. In DNA form, the CDR3 reads TGTGCCAGCAGCCAATCGGAAGGTCCCTATGGCTACACCTTC. Amino acid sequence: CASSQSEGPYGYTF.